This T cell receptor beta chain was profiled in a study of sequential checkpoint blockade in melanoma. Across the whole study: Arm A got nivolumab then ipilimumab; arm B the reverse, 1:1. Maintenance nivolumab came after either treatment sequence.

This clone was recorded only once. V was cut by 4 bases and J by 9 bases, with 12 bases left in between. The CDR3 totals 13 residues. Germline V lookup: CDR1 SSHAT, CDR2 FNYEAQ (reference sequence). TCRdb's table, derived via immunoSEQ multiplex PCR, lists solely in-frame clones and lacks some. Here the sample spans some 40,000 clones, approximately 90% being singletons. Indicated treatment: randomized to nivolumab then ipilimumab (arm A) or the reverse (arm B). None of the patients previously received DNA-damaging chemotherapy. PBMC sorting kept live CD3+CD8+ cells without CD19 or CD56. This material consisted of CD8+ T cells sorted from blood (inferred from file names), taken from a patient given nivolumab and ipilimumab in sequence. V and J are TRBV7-7 and TRBJ2-2; D is perhaps TRBD1 (5 bases). This receptor was identified in a human donor with melanoma. This CDR3 is CASSSGIGRELFF. In nucleotides, the CDR3 is TGTGCCAGCAGCTCAGGGATTGGTCGGGAGCTGTTTTTT.